This TCR beta chain was identified during a study of T cells in Graves' hyperthyroidism and ophthalmopathy (dated by TCRdb to 2018 to 2020). About the investigation overall: Peripheral blood was sampled at the time of initial diagnosis, prior to any treatment. For training and testing, the 100 or so patients in the discovery cohort were randomly divided in a 7:3 ratio. Whether ophthalmopathy could be predicted prospectively was tested in an independent validation cohort made up of approximately 19 hyperthyroidism patients plus 17 patients who later progressed to ophthalmopathy. Thyroid tissue and blood T-cell repertoires from six or seven Graves' hyperthyroidism patients were also compared in the study. Once sampling was done, hyperthyroidism patients were given methimazole at a starting dose of 30 mg daily, whereas ophthalmopathy patients were given high-dose intravenous methylprednisolone. A discovery cohort of roughly 100 patients, 43 with Graves' ophthalmopathy and roughly 59 with stable Graves' hyperthyroidism, was used to find distinguishing TCR V-J signatures. TCR Vbeta CDR3 sequencing of around 130 peripheral blood samples (over 40 ophthalmopathy, about 75 hyperthyroidism and approximately 17 progressor patients) is reported in the paper. Findings and caveats that apply to the study as a whole: In validation, progression to ophthalmopathy was predicted by the model with roughly 69% sensitivity and nearly 75% specificity, a median of approximately 7.1 months before onset. Ophthalmopathy was separated from stable hyperthyroidism by a 13 V-J signature model, with about 86% sensitivity and around 81% specificity obtained in cross-validation and 80%/75% obtained in testing. Sample size was not statistically predetermined, and blinding of investigators to group allocation was not performed. Most expanded thyroid clonotypes (frequency above 0.001) were also found in blood, which suggests that blood repertoires may mirror thyroid immune responses.

This clonotype was seen more than once but under ten times. The specificity of this receptor is unknown. No base quality values were provided; no much bigger clone lies one nucleotide off. The TCR beta CDR3 regions were amplified from RNA transcripts. For the first round of RT-PCR on the TCR CDR3, the HTBI primer set was used together with the Qiagen OneStep RT-PCR kit. Libraries were constructed in a second round of multiplex PCR, after which size selection and purification were performed. Libraries were sequenced paired-end with 100 bp reads on an Illumina HiSeq2000. As for the original processing: Raw data were processed with SOAPnuke, discarding reads with adapters, uncalled bases, mean Phred below 15, or no exact constant-primer or identifier match. COPE v1.2.5 was used to merge high-quality paired reads, and clonotypes were defined as unique nucleotide sequences. MiTCR v1.1 was used to align clonotypes to the IMGT TRBV, TRBD and TRBJ reference segments. Analysis was restricted to V-J combinations with a frequency above 0.0001, which covered 99% to 99.2% of repertoires. A TCS score was defined as the ratio between F50 (clonal expansion) and ExV (chaos), using BLOSUM62-based TCRdist between CDR3 peptides within each V-J. Welch's t-statistics and random forest reduced 450 to 600 V-J features to 10 to 15, which were used in a naive Bayes classifier (R e1071). TCRdb passed the public sequencing reads through fastp at Q25 and MiXCR, retaining productive beta sequences. Each CDR3 protein gets just one entry, which takes the most common genes and DNA from the rows behind it. The V and J calls follow TCRdb's processing rather than the paper's. Across this sample there are about 400,000 distinct CDR3 sequences, with 25% seen only once. Around 67% of the sample is in the top ten clones.

Sequences SNHLY (CDR1) and FYNNEI (CDR2) are obtained from the germline V gene. Trimming leaves V shorter by 4 bases and J shorter by 3 bases, with the junction holding 5 bases beyond the gene matches. Counted from cysteine to phenylalanine, this CDR3 has 15 amino acids. Kept here is only the CDR3 DNA, which spans 45 bases and is read in frame from base 1. Graves' hyperthyroidism was defined as stable when no progression to ophthalmopathy occurred over 18 months of follow-up. Hyperthyroidism patients were newly diagnosed, with disease duration under 2 months, and aged 18 to 65 years. Any patient with an uncontrolled infection, another autoimmune disease, pregnancy or lactation was excluded. Diagnoses were established on the basis of clinical symptoms, serum thyroxine and TRAb, thyroid ultrasound, and orbital computed tomography. PBMCs were isolated from around 10 ml of fresh peripheral blood by Ficoll-Paque density gradient centrifugation. Total RNA was extracted with Trizol reagent, and quality was checked on an Agilent 2100 Bioanalyzer.

Material for sequencing was blood. The V gene is TRBV2 and the J gene is TRBJ2-2; the central 7 bases match TRBD1. The TCR originated in a man between 50 and 59 years old with Graves' hyperthyroidism. The DNA sequence follows: TGTGCCAGCAGTGGACAGGGAGCTGACACCGGGGAGCTGTTTTTT. It codes for CASSGQGADTGELFF.